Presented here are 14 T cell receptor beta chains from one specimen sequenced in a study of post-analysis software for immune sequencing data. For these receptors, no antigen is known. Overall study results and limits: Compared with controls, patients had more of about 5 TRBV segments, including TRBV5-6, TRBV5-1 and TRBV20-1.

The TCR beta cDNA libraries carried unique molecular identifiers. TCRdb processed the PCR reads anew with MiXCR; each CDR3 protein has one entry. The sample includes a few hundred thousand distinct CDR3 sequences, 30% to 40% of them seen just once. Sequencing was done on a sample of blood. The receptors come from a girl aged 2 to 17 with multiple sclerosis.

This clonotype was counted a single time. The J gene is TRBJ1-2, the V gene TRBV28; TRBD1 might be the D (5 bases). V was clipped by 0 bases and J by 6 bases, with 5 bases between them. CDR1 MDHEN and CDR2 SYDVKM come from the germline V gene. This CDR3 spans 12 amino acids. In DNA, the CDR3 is TGTGCCAGCAGTTTATGGGACAATGGCTACACCTTC. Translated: CASSLWDNGYTF.

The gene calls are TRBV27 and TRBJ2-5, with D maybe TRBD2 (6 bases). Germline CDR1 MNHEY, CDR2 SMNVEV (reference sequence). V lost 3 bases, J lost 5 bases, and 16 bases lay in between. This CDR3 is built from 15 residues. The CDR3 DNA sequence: TGTGCCAGCAGTTTCATGTACGGGGAGGCGGAGACCCAGTACTTC. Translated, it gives CASSFMYGEAETQYF.

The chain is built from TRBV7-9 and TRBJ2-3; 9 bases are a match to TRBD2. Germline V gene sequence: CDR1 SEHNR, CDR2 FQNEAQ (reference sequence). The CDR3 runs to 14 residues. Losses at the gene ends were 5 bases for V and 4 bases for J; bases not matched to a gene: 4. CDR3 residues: CASSRLAEADTQYF. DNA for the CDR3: TGTGCCAGCAGCCGACTAGCGGAGGCAGATACGCAGTATTTT.

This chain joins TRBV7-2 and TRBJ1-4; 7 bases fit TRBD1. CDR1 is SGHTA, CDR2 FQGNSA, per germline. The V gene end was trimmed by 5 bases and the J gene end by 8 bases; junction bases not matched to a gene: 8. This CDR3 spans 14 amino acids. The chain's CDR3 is CASSPPGGREKLFF. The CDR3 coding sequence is TGTGCCAGCAGCCCCCCAGGGGGGAGAGAAAAACTGTTTTTT.

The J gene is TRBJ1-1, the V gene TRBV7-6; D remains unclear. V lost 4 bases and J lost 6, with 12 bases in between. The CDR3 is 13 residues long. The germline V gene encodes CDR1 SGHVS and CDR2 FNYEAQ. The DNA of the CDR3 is TGTGCCAGCAGCTGGAGACCTGGGTCTGAAGCTTTCTTT. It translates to CASSWRPGSEAFF. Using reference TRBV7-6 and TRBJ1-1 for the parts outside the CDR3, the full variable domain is GAGVSQSPRYKVTKRGQDVALRCDPISGHVSLYWYRQALGQGPEFLTYFNYEAQQDKSGLPNDRFSAERPEGSISTLTIQRTEQRDSAMYRCASSWRPGSEAFFGQGTRLTVV.

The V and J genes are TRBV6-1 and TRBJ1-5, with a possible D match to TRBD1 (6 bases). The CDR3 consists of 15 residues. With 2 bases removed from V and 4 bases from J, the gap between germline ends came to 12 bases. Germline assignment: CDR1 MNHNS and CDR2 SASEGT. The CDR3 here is CASSERGRGNQPQHF. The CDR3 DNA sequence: TGTGCCAGCAGTGAAAGAGGCAGGGGTAATCAGCCCCAGCATTTT.

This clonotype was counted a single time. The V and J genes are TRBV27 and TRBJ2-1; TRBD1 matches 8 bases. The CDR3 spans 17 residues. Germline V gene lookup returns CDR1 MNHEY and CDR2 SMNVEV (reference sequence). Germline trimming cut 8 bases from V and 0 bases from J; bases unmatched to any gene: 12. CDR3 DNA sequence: TGTGCCAGCCGGAGGCAGGGGGCTCCCAGCTCCTACAATGAGCAGTTCTTC. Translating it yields CASRRQGAPSSYNEQFF.

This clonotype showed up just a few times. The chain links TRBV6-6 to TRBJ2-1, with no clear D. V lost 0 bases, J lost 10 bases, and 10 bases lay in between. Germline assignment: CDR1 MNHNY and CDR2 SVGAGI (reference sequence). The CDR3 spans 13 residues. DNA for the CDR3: TGTGCCAGCAGTTACTCTTCCGCGTCCGAGCAGTTCTTC. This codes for CASSYSSASEQFF.

The CDR3 DNA sequence: TGTGCCAGCAGCTTAGATCTCGGTTGGGAGCAGGAGAGAAGCGGGACCCAGTACTTC. This encodes CASSLDLGWEQERSGTQYF. This chain links TRBV11-2 with TRBJ2-5; a possible D gene is TRBD2 (5 bases). V was cut by 0 bases and J by 7 bases, with 27 bases left in between. The germline CDR1 and CDR2 sequences are SGHAT and FQNNGV. CDR3 size: 19 residues.

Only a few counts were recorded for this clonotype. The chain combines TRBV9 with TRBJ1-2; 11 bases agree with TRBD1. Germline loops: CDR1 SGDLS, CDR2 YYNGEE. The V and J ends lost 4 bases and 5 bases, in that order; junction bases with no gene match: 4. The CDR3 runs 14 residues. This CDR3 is CASSRDRGVYGYTF. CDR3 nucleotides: TGTGCCAGCAGCAGGGACAGGGGGGTGTATGGCTACACCTTC.

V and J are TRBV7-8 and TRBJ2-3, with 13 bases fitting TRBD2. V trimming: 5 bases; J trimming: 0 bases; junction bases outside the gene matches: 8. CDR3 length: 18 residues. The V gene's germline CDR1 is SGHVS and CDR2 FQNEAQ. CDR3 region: CASSHGLAGVASTDTQYF. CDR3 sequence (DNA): TGTGCCAGCAGCCATGGACTAGCGGGGGTTGCTAGCACAGATACGCAGTATTTT.

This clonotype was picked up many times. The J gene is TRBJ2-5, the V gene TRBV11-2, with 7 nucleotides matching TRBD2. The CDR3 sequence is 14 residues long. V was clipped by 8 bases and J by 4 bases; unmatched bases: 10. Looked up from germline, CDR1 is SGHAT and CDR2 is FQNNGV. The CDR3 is CASSPISSGETQYF. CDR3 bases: TGTGCCAGCTCTCCAATCTCTAGCGGAGAGACCCAGTACTTC.

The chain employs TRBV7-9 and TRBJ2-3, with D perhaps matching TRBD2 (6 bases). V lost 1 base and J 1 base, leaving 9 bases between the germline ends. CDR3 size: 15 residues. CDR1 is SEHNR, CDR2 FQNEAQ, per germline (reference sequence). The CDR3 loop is CASSLDTGGTDTQYF. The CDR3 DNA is TGTGCCAGCAGCTTAGACACGGGGGGCACAGATACGCAGTATTTT.

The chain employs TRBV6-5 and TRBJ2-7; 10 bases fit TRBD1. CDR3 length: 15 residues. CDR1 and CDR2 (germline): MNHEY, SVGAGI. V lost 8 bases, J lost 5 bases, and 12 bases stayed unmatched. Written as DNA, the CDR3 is TGTGCCAGCGGTGCTCGGACAGGGGGTTTCCACGAGCAGTACTTC. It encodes CASGARTGGFHEQYF.